A selection of T cell receptor beta chains follows, all from one sample in a study of blood T cell repertoires in COVID-19. TCRdb's table, derived via immunoSEQ multiplex PCR, lists solely in-frame clones and lacks some. This sample yields fewer than 300,000 clones, of which 82% are seen a single time; 2.5% to 3.5% belongs to the top ten. The sample was peripheral blood. These receptor sequences come from a woman between 18 and 30 years old with acute or convalescent COVID-19. Both conserved end residues are part of each CDR3. A D gene is named only where the DNA matches it firmly. The size of a clone is reported for some rows only, either as once, few or many, or as a class for expanded clones.

clone_size	d_call	v_call	j_call	cdr3_length	cdr3_nt	cdr3_aa
.	.	TRBV15	TRBJ1-5	17	TGTGCCACCAGCAGAGATGAGGAGGGGAATGGCAATCAGCCCCAGCATTTT	CATSRDEEGNGNQPQHF
.	.	TRBV27	TRBJ2-7	18	TGTGCCAGCAGTTTCGGGTTTTTGTATGGGGGCAGCTCCTACGAGCAGTACTTC	CASSFGFLYGGSSYEQYF
few	TRBD1	TRBV18	TRBJ1-1	14	TGTGCCAGCTCACCCAGGGGGATCAGCACTGAAGCTTTCTTT	CASSPRGISTEAFF
.	TRBD2	TRBV6-7	TRBJ2-5	13	TGTGCCAGCACCCCGGGGGGCCAAGAGACCCAGTACTTC	CASTPGGQETQYF
few	TRBD1	TRBV28	TRBJ2-7	14	TGTGCCAGCAGTACTGACAGGGGGCCGTACGAGCAGTACTTC	CASSTDRGPYEQYF
.	TRBD1	TRBV3-1/TRBV3-2	TRBJ2-4	16	TGTGCCAGCAGCCCATCCAGGACAGGGTTCAAAAACATTCAGTACTTC	CASSPSRTGFKNIQYF
.	.	TRBV18	TRBJ1-1	13	TGTGCCAGCTCATCAGATTCATACACTGAAGCTTTCTTT	CASSSDSYTEAFF
once	TRBD2	TRBV18	TRBJ2-5	17	TGTGCCAGCTCGCCCGGGACTAGCGGGAGACCCCAAGAGACCCAGTACTTC	CASSPGTSGRPQETQYF
.	.	TRBV19	TRBJ1-1	15	TGTGCCAGTAGTATAATTGGAGCTATGAACACTGAAGCTTTCTTT	CASSIIGAMNTEAFF
.	TRBD1	TRBV15	TRBJ1-1	17	TGTGCCACCAGCAGAACCCCTGGGACAGGGATTGGGACTGAAGCTTTCTTT	CATSRTPGTGIGTEAFF
.	.	TRBV19	TRBJ1-5	17	TGTGCCAGTAGTATAGATCCGGTGTGGGCGATGCAGAAACCCCAGCATTTT	CASSIDPVWAMQKPQHF
.	.	TRBV6-6	TRBJ2-3	13	TGTGCCAGCAGTTTTGGGGGCCCAGATACGCAGTATTTT	CASSFGGPDTQYF
.	TRBD1	TRBV6-5	TRBJ2-2	15	TGTGCCAGCAGTCCTCGACAGGGAGCGTTCGGGGAGCTGTTTTTT	CASSPRQGAFGELFF
.	TRBD1	TRBV24-1	TRBJ1-5	16	TGTGCCACCAGTGATACCGGGACAGGGGGCGGTCAGCCCCAGCATTTT	CATSDTGTGGGQPQHF
.	TRBD2	TRBV27	TRBJ2-5	15	TGTGCCAGCAGTTGGTCGGGAGCGGGGGGAGAGACCCAGTACTTC	CASSWSGAGGETQYF
.	.	TRBV12-3/TRBV12-4	TRBJ1-1	13	TGTGCCAGCAGCCCATCTCTAGGAGCTGAAGCTTTCTTT	CASSPSLGAEAFF
.	TRBD1	TRBV27	TRBJ2-1	14	TGTGCCAGCGGGTACAGGGGGCTGAACAATGAGCAGTTCTTC	CASGYRGLNNEQFF